Following are 6 T cell receptor beta chains from one sample sequenced in a study of graft-versus-host responses after intestinal transplantation. Profiled with immunoSEQ multiplex PCR; TCRdb holds only in-frame clones, not every one. The sample has about 3,900 clones, around 41% seen once. Plating of approximately 200,000 CFSE-labeled responder cells was done together with approximately 200,000 irradiated, violet-dye-labeled stimulator cells. The input for sequencing was alloreactive CD8+ T cells from a mixed lymphocyte reaction culture, taken before transplantation. Subset meaning: CFSE-low proliferating T cells sorted from approximately 6-day pre-transplant mixed lymphocyte reaction (GvH or HvG direction). Source of these receptors: a human patient who was an organ donor for intestinal transplantation.

This chain joins TRBV10-3 and TRBJ2-1; TRBD2 matches at 9 bases. This CDR3 is built from 16 residues. V was clipped by 5 bases and J by 0 bases; unmatched bases: 5. Looked up from germline, CDR1 is ENHRY and CDR2 is SYGVKD. The CDR3 is CAISTTSGFSYNEQFF. CDR3 in DNA: TGTGCCATCAGTACCACTAGCGGGTTCTCCTACAATGAGCAGTTCTTC.

The J gene is TRBJ2-3, the V gene TRBV9; tentative D call: TRBD1 (6 bases). V was pared by 0 bases and J by 2 bases, with 10 bases between. Germline CDR1 and CDR2: SGDLS and YYNGEE. The CDR3 sequence is 15 residues long. The CDR3 sequence: CASSVAGVDTDTQYF. The CDR3 DNA reads TGTGCCAGCAGCGTAGCAGGGGTTGACACAGATACGCAGTATTTT. The variable domain in full, with the rest retrieved from reference TRBV9 and TRBJ2-3, is DSGVTQTPKHLITATGQRVTLRCSPRSGDLSVYWYQQSLDQGLQFLIQYYNGEERAKGNILERFSAQQFPDLHSELNLSSLELGDSALYFCASSVAGVDTDTQYFGPGTRLTVL.

The CDR3 region is CASNGGGADLGLHEQYF. The CDR3, as DNA: TGTGCCTCCAACGGGGGGGGCGCAGATCTTGGCCTTCACGAGCAGTACTTC. This rearrangement joins TRBV19 to TRBJ2-7, with 8 bases lining up with TRBD2. With 11 bases clipped from V and 5 bases from J, the junction kept 23 bases outside the gene matches. The CDR3 consists of 17 residues. CDR1 and CDR2 from the germline V gene are LNHDA and SQIVND (reference sequence).

V and J are TRBV23-1 and TRBJ2-3, with unresolved D. TRBV23-1 has ORF status, its function being uncertain. Trimming removed 3 bases at V and 0 bases at J, with 4 bases between. This CDR3 has 13 residues. The CDR3 is CASSQASTDTQYF. The CDR3 DNA sequence: TGCGCCAGCAGTCAGGCTAGCACAGATACGCAGTATTTT.

This clone was counted between two and nine times. The V and J genes are TRBV13 and TRBJ1-1, with D tentatively TRBD1 (5 bases). Germline V CDR1 and CDR2: PRHDT, FYEKMQ (reference sequence). CDR3 length: 15 amino acids. V shed 5 bases and J shed 0 bases, with 13 bases lying between them. Here the CDR3 reads CASSGLTEVNTEAFF. The CDR3 nucleotides are TGTGCCAGCAGCGGATTGACAGAAGTGAACACTGAAGCTTTCTTT.

Only a few counts were recorded for this clone. This sequence joins TRBV27 and TRBJ2-7, with 9 bases fitting TRBD2. The CDR3 is made up of 13 amino acids. The germline gives CDR1 MNHEY, CDR2 SMNVEV (reference sequence). V lost 6 bases and J lost 2; bases outside the gene matches: 2. CDR3: CASSLAGAYEQYF. The DNA for the CDR3 is TGTGCCAGCAGCTTAGCGGGGGCCTACGAGCAGTACTTC.